This T cell receptor beta chain was recovered during a study of T cells in Graves' hyperthyroidism and ophthalmopathy. Not enrolled were patients with uncontrolled infection, other autoimmune disease, pregnancy or lactation. PBMCs came from around 10 ml fresh peripheral blood. The CDR3 runs 16 residues. Germline-derived CDR1 and CDR2 are SGHRS and YFSETQ. Trimming at V came to 0 bases and at J to 8 bases, leaving 9 bases not matched to a gene. Study findings and constraints: Ophthalmopathy and stable hyperthyroidism were told apart by a 13 V-J model.

This clonotype has a handful of counts. As yet, its antigen is unknown. Amplification of TCR beta CDR3 regions used RNA as the template. In the first-round RT-PCR of the TCR CDR3, the HTBI primer set was used. A single record per CDR3 protein comes from TCRdb applying MiXCR to the multiplex PCR reads. The sample yields hundreds of thousands of distinct CDR3 sequences, about 15% seen once. The receptor comes from a woman between 35 and 50 years old with Graves' ophthalmopathy. This chain uses TRBV5-1 with TRBJ1-2; 11 bases align to TRBD1. Sequencing input: blood. The CDR3 reads CASSLEFGQGARGYTF. The DNA for the CDR3 is TGCGCCAGCAGCTTGGAGTTCGGACAGGGGGCGCGGGGCTACACCTTC. Complete variable domain (other parts from reference TRBV5-1 and TRBJ1-2): KAGVTQTPRYLIKTRGQQVTLSCSPISGHRSVSWYQQTPGQGLQFLFEYFSETQRNKGNFPGRFSGRQFSNSRSEMNVSTLELGDSALYLCASSLEFGQGARGYTFGSGTRLTVV.